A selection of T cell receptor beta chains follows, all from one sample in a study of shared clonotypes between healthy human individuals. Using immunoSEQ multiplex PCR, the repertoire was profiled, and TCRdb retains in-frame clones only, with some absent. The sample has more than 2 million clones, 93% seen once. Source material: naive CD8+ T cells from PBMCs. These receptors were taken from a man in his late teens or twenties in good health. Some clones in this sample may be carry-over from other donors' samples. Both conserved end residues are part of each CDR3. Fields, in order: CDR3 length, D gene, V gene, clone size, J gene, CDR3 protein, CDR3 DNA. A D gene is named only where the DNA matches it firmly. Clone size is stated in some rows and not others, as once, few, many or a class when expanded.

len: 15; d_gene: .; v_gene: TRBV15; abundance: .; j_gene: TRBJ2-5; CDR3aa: CATSRGGAVQETQYF; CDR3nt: TGTGCCACCAGCAGAGGTGGGGCAGTCCAAGAGACCCAGTACTTC
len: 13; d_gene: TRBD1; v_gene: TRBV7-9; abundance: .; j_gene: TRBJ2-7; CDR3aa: CASRPTGDYEQYF; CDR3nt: TGTGCCAGCAGACCGACAGGGGACTACGAGCAGTACTTC
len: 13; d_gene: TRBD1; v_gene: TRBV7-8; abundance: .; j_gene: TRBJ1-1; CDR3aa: CASSLGTGTEAFF; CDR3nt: TGTGCCAGCAGCTTAGGGACAGGGACTGAAGCTTTCTTT
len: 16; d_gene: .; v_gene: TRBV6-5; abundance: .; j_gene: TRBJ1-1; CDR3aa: CASSSPWATYRAEAFF; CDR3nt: TGTGCCAGCAGTTCCCCCTGGGCCACATATCGGGCTGAAGCTTTCTTT
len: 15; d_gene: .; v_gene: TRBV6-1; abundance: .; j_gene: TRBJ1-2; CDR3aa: CASSEAGWAASGYTF; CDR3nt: TGTGCCAGCAGTGAAGCAGGGTGGGCAGCGAGCGGCTACACCTTC
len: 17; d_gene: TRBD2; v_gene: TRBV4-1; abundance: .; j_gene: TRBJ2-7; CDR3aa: CASSPSLTSGSRYEQYF; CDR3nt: TGCGCCAGCAGCCCCTCCTTGACTAGCGGGAGTCGTTACGAGCAGTACTTC
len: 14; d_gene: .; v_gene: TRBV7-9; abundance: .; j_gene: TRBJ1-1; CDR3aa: CASSFLNLNTEAFF; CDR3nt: TGTGCCAGCAGCTTCCTCAACCTGAACACTGAAGCTTTCTTT
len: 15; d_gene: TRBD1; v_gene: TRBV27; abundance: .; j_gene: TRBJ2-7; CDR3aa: CASSYGDRGTNEQYF; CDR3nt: TGTGCCAGCAGTTATGGGGACAGGGGTACTAACGAGCAGTACTTC
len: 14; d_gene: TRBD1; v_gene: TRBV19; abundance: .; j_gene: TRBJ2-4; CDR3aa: CASRDRGPSNIQYF; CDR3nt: TGTGCCAGTAGAGACAGGGGGCCTTCTAACATTCAGTACTTC
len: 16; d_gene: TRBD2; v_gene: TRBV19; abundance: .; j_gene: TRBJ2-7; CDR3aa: CASTKGKGLAGDEQYF; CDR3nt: TGTGCCAGTACCAAGGGAAAAGGCCTAGCGGGGGACGAGCAGTACTTC
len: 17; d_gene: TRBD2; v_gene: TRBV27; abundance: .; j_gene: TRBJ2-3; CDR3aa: CASTDVYRAGSTDTQYF; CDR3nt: TGTGCCAGCACCGACGTGTATAGAGCGGGGAGCACAGATACGCAGTATTTT
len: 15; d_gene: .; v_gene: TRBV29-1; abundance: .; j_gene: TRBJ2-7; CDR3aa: CSVLVGVGQYVEQYF; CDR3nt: TGCAGCGTTTTGGTTGGGGTAGGACAGTATGTCGAGCAGTACTTC
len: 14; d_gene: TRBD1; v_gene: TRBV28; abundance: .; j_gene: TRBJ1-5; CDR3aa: CASSPTGWSQPQHF; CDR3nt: TGTGCCAGCAGTCCGACAGGGTGGTCTCAGCCCCAGCATTTT
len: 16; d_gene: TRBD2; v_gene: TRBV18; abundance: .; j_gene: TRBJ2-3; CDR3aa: CASSPALAGQSDTQYF; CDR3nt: TGTGCCAGCTCACCGGCGTTAGCGGGACAATCGGATACGCAGTATTTT
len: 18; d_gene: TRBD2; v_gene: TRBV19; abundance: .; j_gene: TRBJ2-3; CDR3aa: CASRPRDYSSVSTDTQYF; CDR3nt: TGTGCCAGTAGGCCCCGGGACTATTCCTCCGTTAGCACAGATACGCAGTATTTT
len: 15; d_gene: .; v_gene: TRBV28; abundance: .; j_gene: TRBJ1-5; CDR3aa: CASSFNSRSNQPQHF; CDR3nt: TGTGCCAGCAGTTTTAACAGTCGTAGCAATCAGCCCCAGCATTTT
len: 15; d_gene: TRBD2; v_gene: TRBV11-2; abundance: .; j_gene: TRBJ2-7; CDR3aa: CASSLGASGSHEQYF; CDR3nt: TGTGCCAGCAGCTTAGGCGCTAGCGGGAGCCACGAGCAGTACTTC
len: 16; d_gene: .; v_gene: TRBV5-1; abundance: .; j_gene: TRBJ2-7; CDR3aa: CASSPLEGGYSYEQYF; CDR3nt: TGCGCCAGCAGCCCTCTCGAGGGGGGGTACTCCTACGAGCAGTACTTC
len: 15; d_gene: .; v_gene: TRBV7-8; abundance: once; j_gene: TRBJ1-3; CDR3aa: CASSLDRALGNTIYF; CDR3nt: TGTGCCAGCAGCTTAGACAGAGCTCTGGGAAACACCATATATTTT
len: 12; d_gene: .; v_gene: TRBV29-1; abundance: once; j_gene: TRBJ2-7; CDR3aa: CSVGIGVGEQYF; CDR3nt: TGCAGCGTTGGTATTGGGGTGGGGGAGCAGTACTTC
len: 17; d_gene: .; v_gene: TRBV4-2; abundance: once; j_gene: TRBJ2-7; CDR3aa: CASSQESLGTADYEQYF; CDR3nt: TGTGCCAGCAGCCAAGAATCTCTTGGTACAGCTGACTACGAGCAGTACTTC
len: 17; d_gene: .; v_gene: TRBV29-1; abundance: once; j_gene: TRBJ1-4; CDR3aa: CSVEDGGEGGIGEKLFF; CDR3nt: TGCAGCGTTGAAGATGGTGGTGAGGGGGGAATAGGTGAAAAACTGTTTTTT
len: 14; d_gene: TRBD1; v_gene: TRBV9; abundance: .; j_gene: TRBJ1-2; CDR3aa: CASSGRDRVNGYTF; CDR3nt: TGTGCCAGCAGCGGCCGGGACAGGGTAAATGGCTACACCTTC
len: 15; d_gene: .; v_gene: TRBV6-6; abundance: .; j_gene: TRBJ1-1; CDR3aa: CASSYSQGLNTEAFF; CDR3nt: TGTGCCAGCAGTTACTCCCAGGGCTTAAACACTGAAGCTTTCTTT
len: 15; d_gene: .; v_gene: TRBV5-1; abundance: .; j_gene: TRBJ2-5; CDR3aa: CASSLFGVPQETQYF; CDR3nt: TGCGCCAGCAGCTTGTTCGGGGTACCACAAGAGACCCAGTACTTC
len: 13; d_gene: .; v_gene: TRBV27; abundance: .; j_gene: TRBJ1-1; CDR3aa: CASSLFSQTEAFF; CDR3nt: TGTGCCAGCAGTTTATTTTCTCAGACTGAAGCTTTCTTT
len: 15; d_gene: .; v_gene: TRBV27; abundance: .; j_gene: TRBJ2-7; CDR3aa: CASRPPPGAIYEQYF; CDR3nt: TGTGCCAGCAGACCCCCCCCCGGCGCAATCTACGAGCAGTACTTC
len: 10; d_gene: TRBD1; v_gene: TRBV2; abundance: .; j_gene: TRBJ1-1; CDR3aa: CASGQGRAFF; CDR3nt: TGTGCCAGCGGACAGGGGCGAGCTTTCTTT
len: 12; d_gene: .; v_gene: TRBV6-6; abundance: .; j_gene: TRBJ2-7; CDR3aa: CASRDGIYEQYF; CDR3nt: TGTGCCAGCCGGGACGGGATCTACGAGCAGTACTTC
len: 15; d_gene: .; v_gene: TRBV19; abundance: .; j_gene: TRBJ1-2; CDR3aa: CASSIWAGANYGYTF; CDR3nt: TGTGCCAGTAGTATTTGGGCAGGGGCTAACTATGGCTACACCTTC
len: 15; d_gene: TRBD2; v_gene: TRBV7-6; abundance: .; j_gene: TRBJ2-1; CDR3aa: CASSLALAGGNEQFF; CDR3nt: TGTGCCAGCAGCTTAGCCCTAGCGGGAGGGAATGAGCAGTTCTTC
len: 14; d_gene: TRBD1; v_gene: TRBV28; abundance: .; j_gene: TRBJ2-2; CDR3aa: CASSEAGGTGELFF; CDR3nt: TGTGCCAGCAGTGAAGCAGGGGGCACCGGGGAGCTGTTTTTT
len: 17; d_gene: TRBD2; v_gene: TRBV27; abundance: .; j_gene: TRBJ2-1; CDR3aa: CASSLSAGAGGYNEQFF; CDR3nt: TGTGCCAGCAGCTTATCGGCCGGAGCGGGAGGGTACAATGAGCAGTTCTTC
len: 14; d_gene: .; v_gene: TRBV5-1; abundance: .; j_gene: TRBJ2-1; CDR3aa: CASSLGRTNNEQFF; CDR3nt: TGCGCCAGCAGCTTGGGCAGGACCAACAATGAGCAGTTCTTC
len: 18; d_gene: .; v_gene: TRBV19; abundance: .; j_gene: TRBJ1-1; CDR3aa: CASSIRGRGAVWNTEAFF; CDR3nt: TGTGCCAGTAGTATCCGAGGGAGAGGGGCGGTGTGGAACACTGAAGCTTTCTTT
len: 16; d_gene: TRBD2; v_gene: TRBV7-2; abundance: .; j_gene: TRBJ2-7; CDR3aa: CASSLEGLVGRGEQYF; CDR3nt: TGTGCCAGCAGCTTAGAAGGACTAGTCGGCCGGGGCGAGCAGTACTTC
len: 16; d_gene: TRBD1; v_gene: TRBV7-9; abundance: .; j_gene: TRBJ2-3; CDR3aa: CASILGGQWGPDTQYF; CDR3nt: TGTGCCAGCATCCTTGGGGGACAGTGGGGCCCAGATACGCAGTATTTT
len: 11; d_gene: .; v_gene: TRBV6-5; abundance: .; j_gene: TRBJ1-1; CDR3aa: CASRMNTEAFF; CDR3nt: TGTGCCAGCAGAATGAACACTGAAGCTTTCTTT
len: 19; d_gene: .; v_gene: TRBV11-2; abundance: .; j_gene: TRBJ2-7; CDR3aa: CASSLDLSGGSSPVIEQYF; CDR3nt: TGTGCCAGCAGCTTAGATTTGAGTGGGGGTTCCTCTCCGGTTATTGAGCAGTACTTC
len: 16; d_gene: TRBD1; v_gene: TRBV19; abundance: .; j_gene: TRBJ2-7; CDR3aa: CASSNPRTGGTYEQYF; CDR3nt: TGTGCCAGTAGCAACCCAAGGACAGGGGGCACCTACGAGCAGTACTTC
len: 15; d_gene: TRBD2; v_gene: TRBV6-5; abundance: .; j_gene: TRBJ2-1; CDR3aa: CASSYKGLADNEQFF; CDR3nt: TGTGCCAGCAGTTACAAGGGACTAGCGGACAATGAGCAGTTCTTC
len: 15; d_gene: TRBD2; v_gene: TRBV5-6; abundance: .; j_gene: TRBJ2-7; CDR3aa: CASSSGLAGVYEQYF; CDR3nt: TGTGCCAGCAGCTCCGGACTAGCGGGAGTGTACGAGCAGTACTTC
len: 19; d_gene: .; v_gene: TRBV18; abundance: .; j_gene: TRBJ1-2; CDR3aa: CASSPGVHQSENPIYGYTF; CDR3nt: TGTGCCAGCTCACCCGGGGTTCATCAGTCAGAAAATCCTATTTATGGCTACACCTTC
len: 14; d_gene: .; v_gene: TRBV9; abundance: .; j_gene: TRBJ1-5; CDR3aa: CASSVGEGNQPQHF; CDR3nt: TGTGCCAGCAGCGTGGGGGAGGGCAATCAGCCCCAGCATTTT
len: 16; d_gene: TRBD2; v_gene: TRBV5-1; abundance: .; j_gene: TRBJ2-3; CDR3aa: CASSLINSGYTDTQYF; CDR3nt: TGCGCCAGCAGCTTGATTAATAGCGGGTACACAGATACGCAGTATTTT
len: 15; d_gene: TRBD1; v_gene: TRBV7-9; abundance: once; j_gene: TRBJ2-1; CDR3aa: CASSLPDRGRDEQFF; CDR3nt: TGTGCCAGCAGCCTTCCGGACAGGGGTAGGGATGAGCAGTTCTTC
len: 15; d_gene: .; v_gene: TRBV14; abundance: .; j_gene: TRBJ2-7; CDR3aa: CASSHPRGATNEQYF; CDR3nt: TGTGCCAGCAGCCACCCCAGGGGGGCTACAAACGAGCAGTACTTC
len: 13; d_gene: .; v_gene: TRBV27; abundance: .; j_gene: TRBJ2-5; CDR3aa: CASSFLTGETQYF; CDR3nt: TGTGCCAGCAGTTTTTTAACGGGGGAGACCCAGTACTTC
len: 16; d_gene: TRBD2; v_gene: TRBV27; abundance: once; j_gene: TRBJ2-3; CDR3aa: CASNALGLYSTDTQYF; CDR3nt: TGTGCCAGCAACGCGCTGGGACTATATAGCACAGATACGCAGTATTTT
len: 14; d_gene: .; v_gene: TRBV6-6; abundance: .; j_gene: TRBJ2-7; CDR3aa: CASSARGSSYEQYF; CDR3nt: TGTGCCAGCAGTGCGCGAGGGAGCTCCTACGAGCAGTACTTC
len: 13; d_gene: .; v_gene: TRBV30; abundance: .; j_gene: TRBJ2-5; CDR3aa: CAWSWAETETQYF; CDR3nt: TGTGCCTGGAGTTGGGCGGAGACAGAGACCCAGTACTTC
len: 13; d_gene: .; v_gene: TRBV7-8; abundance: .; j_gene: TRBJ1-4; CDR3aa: CATARGQGGKLFF; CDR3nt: TGTGCCACCGCCCGAGGCCAAGGAGGAAAACTGTTTTTT
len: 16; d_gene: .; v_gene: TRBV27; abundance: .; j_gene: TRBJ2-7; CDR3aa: CASGLVWRGSPYEQYF; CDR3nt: TGTGCCAGCGGTTTGGTTTGGCGCGGATCACCCTACGAGCAGTACTTC
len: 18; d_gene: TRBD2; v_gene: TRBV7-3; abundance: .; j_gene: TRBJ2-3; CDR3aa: CASSSDLPAGGAPDTQYF; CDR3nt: TGTGCCAGCAGCTCCGACCTACCAGCGGGAGGGGCCCCAGATACGCAGTATTTT
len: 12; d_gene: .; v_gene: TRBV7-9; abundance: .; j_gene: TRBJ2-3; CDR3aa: CASSQQGDTQYF; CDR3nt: TGTGCCAGCAGCCAACAAGGAGATACGCAGTATTTT
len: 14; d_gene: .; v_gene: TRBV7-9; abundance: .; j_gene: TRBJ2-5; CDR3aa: CASSPRTDQETQYF; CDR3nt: TGTGCCAGCAGCCCGCGGACAGACCAAGAGACCCAGTACTTC
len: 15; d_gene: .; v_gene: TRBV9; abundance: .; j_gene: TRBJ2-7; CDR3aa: CASSGGPDLGYEQYF; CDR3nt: TGTGCCAGCAGCGGGGGTCCGGACCTAGGATACGAGCAGTACTTC
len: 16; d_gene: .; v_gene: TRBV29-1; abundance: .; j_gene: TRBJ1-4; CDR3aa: CSVGVSWGKANEKLFF; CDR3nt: TGCAGCGTGGGTGTTTCGTGGGGGAAGGCTAATGAAAAACTGTTTTTT